Shown below are 20 T cell receptor beta chains from a single sample sequenced in a study of cytomegalovirus exposure and HLA in healthy donors. Use of 60 Vbeta and 13 Jbeta primers characterized the PCR. Profiled with immunoSEQ multiplex PCR; TCRdb holds only in-frame clones, not every one. Of roughly 73,000 clones detected, about four fifths appear once; the ten largest clones hold 2% to 3%. Sequencing was performed on PBMCs. All receptors come from a woman aged 45-65 years in good health and CMV-seronegative.

CDR3 sequence reads: CATSLIRSDYEQYF. The CDR3 DNA reads TGTGCCACCAGCTTAATTCGGAGCGACTACGAGCAGTACTTC. This chain uses TRBV15 with TRBJ2-7; unclear D gene. CDR1 and CDR2 from the germline V gene are LNHNV and YYDKDF (reference sequence). The V and J ends lost 5 bases and 3 bases respectively, with 14 bases between them. This CDR3 has 14 residues.

The chain joins TRBV6-1 to TRBJ1-5; no definite D call. The CDR3 has 10 amino acids. The ends were cut back, 5 bases at V and 13 bases at J, with 9 bases in the middle. Germline V gene sequence: CDR1 MNHNS, CDR2 SASEGT. The CDR3 spells CASSNREQHF. CDR3 coding DNA: TGTGCCAGCAGTAACCGGGAACAGCATTTT.

The V gene is TRBV28, the J gene TRBJ2-7; a weak D match, TRBD2 (7 bases). Trimming took off 5 bases at V and 0 bases at J, with 14 bases between the two ends. The CDR3 consists of 15 residues. CDR1 MDHEN and CDR2 SYDVKM come from the germline V gene. In DNA form, the CDR3 reads TGTGCCAGCAGTCCCCGGGGGGCGATCTCCTACGAGCAGTACTTC. This translates into CASSPRGAISYEQYF. Variable domain in full (rest from reference TRBV28 and TRBJ2-7): DVKVTQSSRYLVKRTGEKVFLECVQDMDHENMFWYRQDPGLGLRLIYFSYDVKMKEKGDIPEGYSVSREKKERFSLILESASTNQTSMYLCASSPRGAISYEQYFGPGTRLTVT.

This clone was seen a single time. In DNA form, the CDR3 reads TGTGCCAGCAGTTTATACGTAGGAGGAGGGGGCGGATCCGGGGAGCTGTTTTTT. This codes for CASSLYVGGGGGSGELFF. The rearrangement joins TRBV27 to TRBJ2-2, with D possibly TRBD1 on 7 matching bases. Germline V gene data show CDR1 as MNHEY and CDR2 as SMNVEV (reference sequence). Trimming removed 1 base at V and 6 bases at J, with 21 bases between. The CDR3 runs to 18 residues.

The chain uses TRBV28 and TRBJ2-2; possible D gene TRBD2, 7 bases. The CDR3 runs 15 residues. V shed 1 base and J shed 7 bases, with 13 bases lying between them. In germline, CDR1 is MDHEN, CDR2 SYDVKM. The CDR3 DNA reads as TGTGCCAGCAGTTTATCGGGGGGCTCGGGCGGGGAGCTGTTTTTT. This gives the protein CASSLSGGSGGELFF.

The chain couples TRBV5-6 to TRBJ2-7; D remains unclear. CDR1 SGHDT and CDR2 YYEEEE come from the germline V gene. This CDR3 comprises 14 residues. Trimming stripped 0 bases from V and 1 base from J, with 8 bases between. CDR3 sequence: CASSLVPESYEQYV. The CDR3 bases are TGTGCCAGCAGCTTGGTGCCGGAGTCCTACGAGCAGTACGTC.

There are a few counts of this clone. The chain couples TRBV11-3 to TRBJ2-1; D is uncertain. Trimming cost V 1 base and J 1 base, with 8 bases left between them. Germline lookup yields CDR1 SGHNT and CDR2 YENEEA. The CDR3 contains 15 residues. The CDR3 nucleotides read TGTGCCAGCAGCTTAGGAGAAGTATCCTACAATGAGCAGTTCTTC. As protein: CASSLGEVSYNEQFF.

In its sample, this clone was seen a few times. The chain joins TRBV7-2 to TRBJ2-5; D is unresolved. This CDR3 is 12 amino acids long. Trimming pared 2 bases from V and 4 bases from J, leaving 5 bases between. Germline V CDR1 and CDR2: SGHTA, FQGNSA. CDR3 nucleotides: TGTGCCAGCAGCTTATTATTAGAGACCCAGTACTTC. Residues: CASSLLLETQYF.

The table lists this clone with a count of one. The gene calls are TRBV15 and TRBJ2-3; TRBD2 matches 7 bases. In germline, CDR1 is LNHNV, CDR2 YYDKDF (reference sequence). Losses at the gene ends were 5 bases for V and 4 bases for J; bases not matched to a gene: 21. CDR3 length equals 19 residues. Here the CDR3 reads CATSRSGDRGGSPSDTQYF. CDR3 sequence (DNA): TGTGCCACCAGCCGTAGTGGGGACCGGGGCGGGAGTCCTTCAGATACGCAGTATTTT.

This sequence joins TRBV7-9 and TRBJ2-2; unclear D gene. Trimming removed 5 bases at V and 6 bases at J, with 10 bases between. Germline lookup yields CDR1 SEHNR and CDR2 FQNEAQ (reference sequence). There are 13 residues in the CDR3. CDR3 sequence (DNA): TGTGCCAGCAGCCATGCGGAGTCCGGGGAGCTGTTTTTT. It is translated as CASSHAESGELFF.

This clone was seen a single time. The chain is built from TRBV6-1 and TRBJ2-5; D possibly corresponds to TRBD1 (5 bases). In germline, CDR1 is MNHNS, CDR2 SASEGT. CDR3 length: 15 residues. Trimming shortened V by 4 bases and J by 2 bases, and 14 bases separated the two germline ends. The CDR3 nucleotides are TGTGCCAGCAGTGGTATTAGGGCAGGGCAAGAGACCCAGTACTTC. Translated: CASSGIRAGQETQYF.

Worth noting for this clone: This sample also contains other DNA sequences that code for the same CDR3. J is TRBJ2-1 and V is TRBV6-1; 10 bases agree with TRBD2. The germline gives CDR1 MNHNS, CDR2 SASEGT. This CDR3 region has 14 residues. J was trimmed by 8 bases and V by 7 bases; bases with no gene match: 8. This CDR3 reads CASIEAGGSDEQFF. In DNA, the CDR3 is TGTGCCAGCATAGAAGCGGGAGGGTCAGATGAGCAGTTCTTC.

This chain joins TRBV5-7 and TRBJ2-7, with 7 bases matching TRBD1. TRBV5-7 is classed as an ORF, of uncertain function. The V gene end was trimmed by 4 bases and the J gene end by 4 bases; junction bases not matched to a gene: 8. This CDR3 region has 14 residues. The chain's CDR3 is CASSIDRDEYEQYV. The CDR3 DNA follows: TGTGCCAGCAGCATTGACAGGGACGAGTACGAGCAGTACGTC.

This chain uses TRBV7-8 with TRBJ2-1; 9 bases agree with TRBD2. V shed 5 bases, J shed 10 bases, and the junction held 15 bases outside the gene matches. Germline CDR1 SGHVS, CDR2 FQNEAQ. This CDR3 spans 16 amino acids. This CDR3 is CASSHQGLAGLWEQFF. The CDR3 coding sequence is TGTGCCAGCAGCCATCAGGGGCTAGCGGGGTTATGGGAGCAGTTCTTC.

This clone was seen more than once but under ten times. The chain combines TRBV19 with TRBJ1-1; 8 positions match TRBD1. CDR1 is LNHDA, CDR2 SQIVND, per germline (reference sequence). The CDR3 is 13 amino acids. With 6 bases clipped from V and 4 bases from J, the junction kept 4 bases outside the gene matches. DNA for the CDR3: TGTGCCAGTAGGGTCGGGACAGGCACTGAAGCTTTCTTT. This encodes CASRVGTGTEAFF.

This clone has a single count. The V call is TRBV21-1, the J call TRBJ1-3; TRBD1, the table's D call, was not compared with the DNA. TRBV21-1 is a pseudogene segment. The CDR3 runs to 18 residues. The CDR3 loop reads CASSKNRGGFWSGNTIYF. CDR3 nucleotides: TGTGCCAGCAGCAAAAACAGGGGGGGGTTTTGGTCTGGAAACACCATATATTTT.

The chain uses TRBV5-6 and TRBJ2-7; D is unresolved. This CDR3 is 14 amino acids long. CDR1 is SGHDT, CDR2 YYEEEE, per germline. With 2 bases removed from V and 0 bases from J, the gap between germline ends came to 9 bases. Here the CDR3 DNA reads TGTGCCAGCAGCTTCCAGGCCGGCTCCTACGAGCAGTACTTC. It encodes CASSFQAGSYEQYF.

This chain links TRBV6-5 with TRBJ2-5; 12 bases agree with TRBD2. J lost 4 bases, V lost 5 bases, and 5 bases had no gene match. CDR1 MNHEY and CDR2 SVGAGI come from the germline V gene. This CDR3 comprises 15 residues. CDR3 sequence: CASSKLAGGRETQYF. The CDR3 coding sequence is TGTGCCAGCAGTAAACTAGCGGGAGGAAGAGAGACCCAGTACTTC.

With respect to this clone: The DNA is omitted, as the CDR3 cannot be located on it reliably, and the CDR3 follows TCRdb's listing. The chain couples TRBV25-1 to TRBJ2-2; the D call of TRBD1 is as the table states it, not checked on the DNA. Germline CDR1 is MGHDK and CDR2 is SYGVNS. The CDR3 is 17 residues long, ends included. CDR3 sequence: CASSEFGPGVNTGELFF.

The chain carries TRBV5-1 and TRBJ2-1, with 8 bases identical to TRBD1. The CDR3 covers 15 residues. Trimming took 5 bases from V and 6 from J; bases not matched to a gene: 10. From germline, CDR1 is SGHRS and CDR2 YFSETQ. The CDR3 sequence: CASRRTTGEFNEQFF. The CDR3 DNA sequence: TGCGCCAGCAGACGCACGACAGGGGAGTTCAATGAGCAGTTCTTC.